The clone carrying this T cell receptor (beta chain) appeared a few times. What it binds is unknown. After removal of 0 bases from V and 10 bases from J, the junction contained 7 bases not matched to a gene. Germline values: CDR1 ENHRY, CDR2 SYGVKD. CDR3 size: 15 residues. Profiled with immunoSEQ multiplex PCR; TCRdb holds only in-frame clones, not every one. The sample yields fewer than 25,000 clones, roughly four fifths seen once. The data belong to a study of PD-1 blockade in classical Hodgkin lymphoma. General observations from the study: For complete responders, baseline diversity was comparable to that of newly diagnosed patients.

All patients relapsed after autologous stem cell transplantation, and brentuximab vedotin exposure varied. The sequence derives from a human donor with classical Hodgkin lymphoma. The chain employs TRBV10-3 and TRBJ2-3, with 10 bases aligning to TRBD2. The sample here was peripheral blood mononuclear cells (PBMCs), taken before the second cycle of nivolumab. For the CDR3, the DNA is TGTGCCATCAGTGAGTCGAGGGCTAGCGGGAGCTCGCAGTATTTT. Translated: CAISESRASGSSQYF.